What follows are 21 T cell receptor beta chains derived from one specimen sequenced in a study of T cell changes during pregnancy in multiple sclerosis (dated by TCRdb to between 2018 and 2020). Libraries came from the immunoSEQ multiplex PCR assay. What TCRdb holds here is the immuneACCESS table cut down to in-frame rearrangements. Part of the clones is not present; checked against another copy, under half of the missing clones reflect an unresolved V gene, and the others are unexplained. This sample gives 90,000 to 120,000 clones in total; approximately 90% of them show up just once. 3% to 3.5% of the sample rests with the top ten. This sample comprised peripheral blood, obtained after pregnancy. These receptors all come from a female donor with multiple sclerosis, enrolled in a pregnancy study.

The V call is TRBV10-2, the J call TRBJ2-3; D gene uncertain. V shed 3 bases and J shed 2 bases, with 18 bases lying between them. The CDR3 is made up of 17 amino acids. Looked up from germline, CDR1 is WSHSY and CDR2 is SAAADI. The CDR3 DNA reads TGCGCCAGCAGTGAATCCCACTACCCACCTGCCACAGATACGCAGTATTTT. Protein product: CASSESHYPPATDTQYF.

The rearrangement joins TRBV6-6 to TRBJ2-7; TRBD2 might be the D (7 bases). Germline V gene lookup returns CDR1 MNHNY and CDR2 SVGAGI (reference sequence). V dropped 3 bases and J dropped 3 bases, with 12 bases sitting between them. This CDR3 comprises 14 residues. CDR3 DNA sequence: TGTGCCAGCAGTTATTCGCGGGGGCGCTACGAGCAGTACTTC. This codes for CASSYSRGRYEQYF.

V and J are TRBV5-1 and TRBJ2-2, with a tentative D call TRBD1 (5 bases). Trimming removed 0 bases at V and 2 bases at J, with 11 bases between. CDR1 and CDR2 from the germline V gene are SGHRS and YFSETQ. CDR3 size: 16 residues. The DNA of the CDR3 is TGCGCCAGCAGCTTGGTAACTGGGGCAAACACCGGGGAGCTGTTTTTT. Its translation: CASSLVTGANTGELFF.

The J gene is TRBJ2-2, the V gene TRBV7-2; 7 nucleotides match TRBD1. The germline V gene has CDR1 SGHTA and CDR2 FQGNSA. This CDR3 is 15 amino acids long. The V gene end was trimmed by 5 bases and the J gene end by 3 bases; junction bases not matched to a gene: 6. CDR3 sequence: CASSKGTADTGELFF. Written as DNA, the CDR3 is TGTGCCAGCAGCAAAGGGACAGCGGACACCGGGGAGCTGTTTTTT.

The V gene is TRBV4-1, the J gene TRBJ2-2; D possibly corresponds to TRBD1 (5 bases). The CDR3 is 15 residues long. Germline CDR1 and CDR2: MGHRA and YSYEKL. V lost 9 bases, J lost 3 bases, and 17 bases lay in between. The CDR3 DNA is TGCGCCAGGAAACCCAGGGTAGGGCACACCGGGGAGCTGTTTTTT. This sequence encodes CARKPRVGHTGELFF.

The chain is built from TRBV4-1 and TRBJ2-1; TRBD1 might be the D (6 bases). CDR3 length equals 16 residues. Trimming removed 2 bases from V and 5 bases from J, with 16 bases in between. The V gene's germline CDR1 is MGHRA and CDR2 YSYEKL. CDR3 DNA: TGCGCCAGCAGCCAACCAACCCTCAGGGGAGACAATGAGCAGTTCTTC. As protein: CASSQPTLRGDNEQFF.

V and J are TRBV19 and TRBJ2-1, with 10 bases matching TRBD2. The CDR3 is made up of 15 amino acids. Germline V gene lookup returns CDR1 LNHDA and CDR2 SQIVND (reference sequence). With V trimmed by 3 bases and J by 9 bases, 8 bases remained unmatched. CDR3 sequence (DNA): TGTGCCAGTAGTATTCTAGCGGGGGCATTCGGTGAGCAGTTCTTC. Amino acid sequence: CASSILAGAFGEQFF. Using reference TRBV19 and TRBJ2-1 for the parts outside the CDR3, the full variable domain is DGGITQSPKYLFRKEGQNVTLSCEQNLNHDAMYWYRQDPGQGLRLIYYSQIVNDFQKGDIAEGYSVSREKKESFPLTVTSAQKNPTAFYLCASSILAGAFGEQFFGPGTRLTVL.

The gene calls are TRBV5-1 and TRBJ1-2; D unclear. In germline, CDR1 is SGHRS, CDR2 YFSETQ. This CDR3 has 14 amino acids. V was shortened by 4 bases and J by 5 bases, with 15 bases between the two germline ends. CDR3 in DNA: TGCGCCAGCAGCCCACAACCGGAGGCTTATGGCTACACCTTC. It yields the protein CASSPQPEAYGYTF. Filled out from reference TRBV5-1 and TRBJ1-2, the complete variable domain reads KAGVTQTPRYLIKTRGQQVTLSCSPISGHRSVSWYQQTPGQGLQFLFEYFSETQRNKGNFPGRFSGRQFSNSRSEMNVSTLELGDSALYLCASSPQPEAYGYTFGSGTRLTVV.

The genes are TRBV7-9 and TRBJ1-2; D unclear. Germline assignment: CDR1 SEHNR and CDR2 FQNEAQ (reference sequence). The CDR3 consists of 13 residues. The germline V and J ends were trimmed by 1 base and 5 bases, with 8 bases remaining between them. The CDR3 is CASSLETGYGYTF. CDR3 nucleotides: TGTGCCAGCAGCTTAGAGACCGGGTATGGCTACACCTTC.

The genes are TRBV14 and TRBJ1-5; D perhaps matches TRBD1 (6 bases). The CDR3 runs to 13 residues. With 2 bases removed from V and 5 bases from J, the gap between germline ends came to 7 bases. Germline lookup yields CDR1 SGHDN and CDR2 FVKESK. This chain's CDR3 is CASSQNRDQPQHF. The CDR3 DNA sequence: TGTGCCAGCAGCCAAAACAGGGATCAGCCCCAGCATTTT.

The chain links TRBV7-9 to TRBJ2-3; D is uncertain. The CDR3 runs to 12 residues. Trimming shortened V by 2 bases and J by 7 bases, and 7 bases separated the two germline ends. Looked up from germline, CDR1 is SEHNR and CDR2 is FQNEAQ (reference sequence). The DNA of the CDR3 is TGTGCCAGCAGCTTACCCCTCCATACGCAGTATTTT. The encoded protein is CASSLPLHTQYF.

The rearrangement links TRBV5-1 to TRBJ1-1, with D possibly being TRBD1 (6 bases). This CDR3 is built from 15 residues. V lost 3 bases to trimming and J lost 1 base, with 13 bases between them. Germline CDR1 is SGHRS and CDR2 is YFSETQ. CDR3 coding DNA: TGCGCCAGCAGCTCGGACGGACAGCCGAACACTGAAGCTTTCTTT. As protein: CASSSDGQPNTEAFF.

The chain links TRBV25-1 to TRBJ2-5; 9 bases agree with TRBD1. This CDR3 is built from 18 residues. Germline CDR1 MGHDK, CDR2 SYGVNS. Trimming at V came to 3 bases and at J to 4 bases, leaving 15 bases not matched to a gene. CDR3 in DNA: TGTGCCAGCAGTGACCCACGCGGACAGGGGAGGGCCGGAGAGACCCAGTACTTC. Its protein is CASSDPRGQGRAGETQYF.

V and J are TRBV2 and TRBJ1-2, with a tentative D call TRBD1 (6 bases). The CDR3 loop spans 14 amino acids. CDR1 and CDR2 (germline): SNHLY, FYNNEI. V lost 8 bases and J lost 4, with 17 bases in between. The DNA of the CDR3 is TGTGCCAGCCGCCGAGGGGACAAGTCCTATGGCTACACCTTC. Translated: CASRRGDKSYGYTF.

The rearrangement joins TRBV7-8 to TRBJ1-5; D might be TRBD1 (5 bases). The CDR3 length is 15 residues. CDR1 is SGHVS and CDR2 is FQNEAQ in the germline V gene. Trimming took 6 bases from V and 0 from J, leaving 12 bases between them. This CDR3 reads CASSDQGFSNQPQHF. Here the CDR3 DNA reads TGTGCCAGCAGTGACCAGGGTTTTAGCAATCAGCCCCAGCATTTT.

The chain has TRBV7-6 and TRBJ2-7; 9 positions agree with TRBD1. Germline V lookup: CDR1 SGHVS, CDR2 FNYEAQ. The CDR3 runs 17 residues. Unmatched junction bases numbered 11, after V lost 1 base and J lost 4 bases. CDR3 in amino acids: CASSLVPLRQGDYEQYF. For the CDR3, the DNA is TGTGCCAGCAGCTTAGTGCCCCTTAGACAGGGGGATTACGAGCAGTACTTC.

The chain is built from TRBV6-1 and TRBJ2-2; D perhaps matches TRBD1 (6 bases). Per the germline V gene, CDR1 is MNHNS and CDR2 is SASEGT. The CDR3 contains 16 residues. Trimming removed 4 bases from V and 2 bases from J, with 14 bases in between. CDR3 DNA: TGTGCCAGCAGTGGAATCGGGACACCTAACACCGGGGAGCTGTTTTTT. Translation gives CASSGIGTPNTGELFF.

The V gene is TRBV18, the J gene TRBJ1-2; the D is unclear. The germline gives CDR1 KGHSH, CDR2 LQKENI. The ends were cut back, 4 bases at V and 5 bases at J, with 11 bases in the middle. CDR3 length equals 13 residues. The CDR3 here is CASSHETGYGYTF. For the CDR3, the DNA is TGTGCCAGCTCACACGAAACGGGTTATGGCTACACCTTC.

This sequence joins TRBV7-2 and TRBJ2-7; 8 bases agree with TRBD1. There are 14 residues in the CDR3. CDR1 SGHTA and CDR2 FQGNSA come from the germline V gene. The V segment lost 7 bases and the J segment 7 bases; nucleotides outside the gene matches: 12. CDR3 DNA: TGTGCCAGCATCCTGGCAGGGGGCGCGGGGGAGCAGTACTTC. Its protein product is CASILAGGAGEQYF.

This rearrangement joins TRBV9 to TRBJ1-2; D possibly corresponds to TRBD1 (6 bases). The CDR3 contains 18 residues. CDR1 SGDLS and CDR2 YYNGEE come from the germline V gene. Trimming left V 0 bases short and J 2 bases short, with 20 bases between. In DNA, the CDR3 is TGTGCCAGCAGCGTAGGTTCCGTAGCTCCCACAGGGAACTATGGCTACACCTTC. Residues: CASSVGSVAPTGNYGYTF.

The gene calls are TRBV2 and TRBJ1-3, with 8 bases lining up with TRBD1. V gave up 4 bases and J gave up 1 base; unmatched junction bases: 6. This CDR3 is 16 amino acids long. From germline, CDR1 is SNHLY and CDR2 FYNNEI. CDR3 sequence reads: CASSGGTGRSGNTIYF. CDR3 sequence (DNA): TGTGCCAGCAGTGGGGGGACAGGCCGATCTGGAAACACCATATATTTT.